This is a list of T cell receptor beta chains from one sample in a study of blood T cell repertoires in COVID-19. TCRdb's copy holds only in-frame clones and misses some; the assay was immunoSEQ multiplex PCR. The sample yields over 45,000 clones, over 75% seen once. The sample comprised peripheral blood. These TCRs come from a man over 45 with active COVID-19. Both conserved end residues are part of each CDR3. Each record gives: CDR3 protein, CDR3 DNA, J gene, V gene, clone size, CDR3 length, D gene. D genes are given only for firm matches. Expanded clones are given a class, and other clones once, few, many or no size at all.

CASSPTGGVEQFF | TGTGCCAGCAGCCCCACAGGGGGCGTTGAGCAGTTCTTC | TRBJ2-1 | TRBV12-3/TRBV12-4 | NA | 13 | TRBD1
CASSKESRVNTEAFF | TGCGCCAGCAGCAAAGAGAGCAGGGTGAACACTGAAGCTTTCTTT | TRBJ1-1 | TRBV4-1 | NA | 15 | NA
CASSMGPDNTEAFF | TGTGCCAGCAGCATGGGGCCGGATAACACTGAAGCTTTCTTT | TRBJ1-1 | TRBV11-3 | NA | 14 | NA
CASSEQPNYGYTF | TGTGCCAGCAGCGAACAGCCTAACTATGGCTACACCTTC | TRBJ1-2 | TRBV6-2/TRBV6-3 | NA | 13 | NA
CASGPTFYEQYF | TGTGCCAGCGGGCCCACCTTCTACGAGCAGTACTTC | TRBJ2-7 | TRBV7-2 | NA | 12 | NA
CASSFVQGITYEQYF | TGCGCCAGCAGCTTTGTCCAGGGTATCACCTACGAGCAGTACTTC | TRBJ2-7 | TRBV5-1 | NA | 15 | NA
CASGRGGNEQFF | TGCGCCAGCGGACGAGGAGGGAATGAGCAGTTCTTC | TRBJ2-1 | TRBV10-1 | NA | 12 | NA
CASSHRGTGGLETQYF | TGTGCCAGCAGCCACCGCGGGACAGGGGGATTGGAGACCCAGTACTTC | TRBJ2-5 | TRBV11-3 | NA | 16 | TRBD1
CASSLGQASNQPQHF | TGTGCCAGCAGCTTAGGCCAGGCTAGCAATCAGCCCCAGCATTTT | TRBJ1-5 | TRBV7-6 | NA | 15 | NA
CASSQEQDSWVWTDTQYF | TGTGCCAGCAGCCAGGAGCAGGACAGTTGGGTATGGACAGATACGCAGTATTTT | TRBJ2-3 | TRBV3-1/TRBV3-2 | NA | 18 | NA
CAWSALGNGEAFF | TGTGCCTGGAGTGCTCTCGGAAACGGGGAAGCTTTCTTT | TRBJ1-1 | TRBV30 | NA | 13 | NA
CASSSGHPREYF | TGTGCCAGCAGCTCAGGACACCCCCGCGAGTATTTT | TRBJ2-3 | TRBV7-2 | NA | 12 | NA
CASSLGLAVGELFF | TGTGCCAGCAGTTTGGGACTAGCGGTCGGGGAGCTGTTTTTT | TRBJ2-2 | TRBV27 | NA | 14 | TRBD2
CASSLWRGAMGNEQFF | TGTGCCAGCAGCTTATGGCGGGGGGCGATGGGCAATGAGCAGTTCTTC | TRBJ2-1 | TRBV13 | NA | 16 | TRBD2
CASSPTFTGANEKLFF | TGCGCCAGCAGCCCAACCTTTACAGGGGCTAATGAAAAACTGTTTTTT | TRBJ1-4 | TRBV4-1 | NA | 16 | TRBD1
CASTSGQGRALNEKLFF | TGTGCCAGTACCTCGGGACAGGGTCGGGCTTTGAATGAAAAACTGTTTTTT | TRBJ1-4 | TRBV19 | NA | 17 | TRBD1
CATAGAGELFF | TGTGCCACTGCGGGTGCCGGGGAGCTGTTTTTT | TRBJ2-2 | TRBV7-9 | few | 11 | NA
CASSQPGLGVTGANVLTF | TGTGCCAGCAGCCAACCGGGACTAGGGGTCACTGGGGCCAACGTCCTGACTTTC | TRBJ2-6 | TRBV7-6 | NA | 18 | TRBD2
CASSGGLAGPVDEQFF | TGTGCCAGCAGCGGCGGACTAGCGGGTCCGGTGGATGAGCAGTTCTTC | TRBJ2-1 | TRBV9 | NA | 16 | TRBD2
CASSTGPEQYF | TGTGCCAGCAGTACAGGACCCGAGCAGTACTTC | TRBJ2-7 | TRBV2 | NA | 11 | NA
CASSYSTTYGYTF | TGTGCCAGCAGTTACTCGACAACCTATGGCTACACCTTC | TRBJ1-2 | TRBV6-5 | NA | 13 | NA
CASSPTGTDTQYF | TGCGCCAGCAGCCCGACAGGCACAGATACGCAGTATTTT | TRBJ2-3 | TRBV5-1 | once | 13 | NA
CASSPKGDGYTF | TGTGCCAGCTCACCAAAAGGGGATGGCTACACCTTC | TRBJ1-2 | TRBV18 | NA | 12 | NA
CASSLAGDREVKLFF | TGCGCCAGCAGCTTGGCCGGGGACAGGGAGGTAAAACTGTTTTTT | TRBJ1-4 | TRBV5-1 | NA | 15 | TRBD1
CASSIDLAGGGTDTQYF | TGTGCCAGTAGTATAGATCTAGCGGGAGGTGGCACAGATACGCAGTATTTT | TRBJ2-3 | TRBV19 | NA | 17 | TRBD2
CASSLAGKGNQPQHF | TGCGCCAGCAGCTTGGCCGGGAAGGGCAATCAGCCCCAGCATTTT | TRBJ1-5 | TRBV5-1 | NA | 15 | NA
CASSGQANTEAFF | TGTGCCAGCAGCGGGCAGGCGAACACTGAAGCTTTCTTT | TRBJ1-1 | TRBV3-1/TRBV3-2 | NA | 13 | NA
CSVEGSERGSTDTQYF | TGCAGCGTTGAAGGGTCCGAGCGGGGGTCCACAGATACGCAGTATTTT | TRBJ2-3 | TRBV29-1 | NA | 16 | TRBD2
CASTHTSGGANTGELFF | TGTGCCAGCACCCATACCTCGGGAGGGGCCAACACCGGGGAGCTGTTTTTT | TRBJ2-2 | TRBV9 | NA | 17 | TRBD2
CASSLGQNNSPLHF | TGCGCCAGCAGCTTGGGTCAGAATAATTCACCCCTCCACTTT | TRBJ1-6 | TRBV5-1 | NA | 14 | NA
CASSYSRGGLGETQYF | TGTGCCAGCAGTTACTCTCGGGGGGGGCTGGGTGAGACCCAGTACTTC | TRBJ2-5 | TRBV6-5 | NA | 16 | TRBD2
CASSPYRVDGYTF | TGTGCCAGCAGCCCTTACAGGGTGGATGGCTACACCTTC | TRBJ1-2 | TRBV7-2 | once | 13 | NA
CAISAGLALGEQFF | TGTGCCATCAGTGCGGGACTCGCATTAGGTGAGCAGTTCTTC | TRBJ2-1 | TRBV10-3 | NA | 14 | NA
CASSAGTGIGYGYTF | TGTGCCAGTAGTGCGGGGACAGGGATCGGCTATGGCTACACCTTC | TRBJ1-2 | TRBV19 | few | 15 | TRBD1
CASVDRLASQGYTF | TGTGCCAGCGTCGACAGACTAGCTTCTCAAGGCTACACCTTC | TRBJ1-2 | TRBV6-5 | NA | 14 | NA
CASSLWGQGTGNTIYF | TGTGCCAGCAGCTTATGGGGACAGGGTACTGGAAACACCATATATTTT | TRBJ1-3 | TRBV7-9 | once | 16 | TRBD1
CASSVGPLGDSGNTIYF | TGTGCCAGCAGCGTAGGACCCCTCGGGGACTCTGGAAACACCATATATTTT | TRBJ1-3 | TRBV9 | NA | 17 | NA
CASSLGDRDEQYF | TGCGCCAGCAGCTTGGGGGACAGGGACGAGCAGTACTTC | TRBJ2-7 | TRBV5-1 | NA | 13 | TRBD1
CASSLGFGQTARGVGYTF | TGTGCCAGCAGCTTAGGTTTCGGGCAGACAGCGCGTGGGGTCGGCTACACCTTC | TRBJ1-2 | TRBV7-9 | NA | 18 | NA
CASSLDWPLADSTYEQYF | TGTGCCAGCAGCTTAGATTGGCCACTAGCGGATAGTACCTACGAGCAGTACTTC | TRBJ2-7 | TRBV11-2 | NA | 18 | TRBD2
CASSQRLAGDFQETQYF | TGCGCCAGCAGCCAACGACTAGCGGGGGATTTCCAAGAGACCCAGTACTTC | TRBJ2-5 | TRBV4-3 | NA | 17 | TRBD2
CASSSSDRLKETQYF | TGTGCCAGCAGTTCCTCGGACAGACTAAAAGAGACCCAGTACTTC | TRBJ2-5 | TRBV6-6 | NA | 15 | NA
CASSIRGPSYTDTQYF | TGCGCCAGCAGCATCAGGGGACCATCGTACACAGATACGCAGTATTTT | TRBJ2-3 | TRBV5-1 | NA | 16 | NA
CASSAGRNTGELFF | TGTGCCAGCAGCGCCGGGAGAAACACCGGGGAGCTGTTTTTT | TRBJ2-2 | TRBV7-9 | NA | 14 | NA
CASSIWGLLAEQYF | TGTGCCAGCAGCATATGGGGGCTTCTTGCCGAGCAGTACTTC | TRBJ2-7 | TRBV21-1 | NA | 14 | NA
CAWRKDSNSNQPQHF | TGTGCCTGGAGGAAGGACAGCAATAGCAATCAGCCCCAGCATTTT | TRBJ1-5 | TRBV30 | NA | 15 | NA
CSGQGGTQYF | TGCAGCGGCCAAGGAGGGACGCAGTATTTT | TRBJ2-3 | TRBV29-1 | NA | 10 | NA
CASSGLARETQYF | TGTGCCAGCAGCGGACTAGCAAGGGAGACCCAGTACTTC | TRBJ2-5 | TRBV27 | NA | 13 | TRBD2
CASSAATSYNSPLHF | TGTGCCAGCAGTGCAGCAACATCATATAATTCACCCCTCCACTTT | TRBJ1-6 | TRBV2 | NA | 15 | NA
CASSEAEVTLYEQYF | TGTGCCAGCAGTGAAGCTGAGGTAACCCTCTACGAGCAGTACTTC | TRBJ2-7 | TRBV6-1 | NA | 15 | NA
CASSQSLGAPSTDTQYF | TGTGCCAGCAGCCAATCCCTAGGGGCGCCTAGCACAGATACGCAGTATTTT | TRBJ2-3 | TRBV9 | once | 17 | NA
CASMGTQAAETQYF | TGTGCCAGCATGGGCACCCAGGCAGCAGAGACCCAGTACTTC | TRBJ2-5 | TRBV6-5 | NA | 14 | NA
CASSQAGSRETQYF | TGCGCCAGCAGCCAAGCGGGTAGTCGGGAGACCCAGTACTTC | TRBJ2-5 | TRBV4-1 | NA | 14 | NA
CASSQAQGGLGYTF | TGCGCCAGCAGCCAAGCACAGGGAGGGTTAGGCTACACCTTC | TRBJ1-2 | TRBV4-3 | NA | 14 | NA
CASSYQGSSYEQYF | TGTGCCAGCAGTTACCAGGGGTCAAGCTACGAGCAGTACTTC | TRBJ2-7 | TRBV6-5 | NA | 14 | NA
CASSETGVPNEKLFF | TGTGCCAGCAGCGAGACAGGGGTACCTAATGAAAAACTGTTTTTT | TRBJ1-4 | TRBV9 | NA | 15 | TRBD1
CASTPFNRETQYF | TGTGCCAGCACCCCTTTCAACCGGGAGACCCAGTACTTC | TRBJ2-5 | TRBV12-3/TRBV12-4 | NA | 13 | NA
CASMTSGGNTGELFF | TGCGCCAGCATGACTAGCGGGGGGAACACCGGGGAGCTGTTTTTT | TRBJ2-2 | TRBV5-1 | NA | 15 | TRBD2
CASSPGKNEQYF | TGCGCCAGCAGCCCGGGGAAGAACGAGCAGTACTTC | TRBJ2-7 | TRBV5-1 | NA | 12 | NA